Below, one TCR beta chain is given with its context. Its cognate antigen is unknown. The germline V gene has CDR1 MGHRA and CDR2 YSYEKL. V was clipped by 1 base and J by 3 bases, with 13 bases between them. The CDR3 extends over 15 amino acids. The data were produced by immunoSEQ multiplex PCR, yet TCRdb's version contains in-frame clones alone and is incomplete. The table has 110,000 or so clones, about 82% seen once. It was the approximately 120-subject validation cohort, separate from the 666-subject first cohort, to which the donors belonged. The sample comes from a study of cytomegalovirus exposure and HLA in healthy donors. Overall study context: In a later analysis, it was reported that the approximately 120 validation repertoires had been produced on the same platform as the roughly 650 repertoires belonging to the first cohort.

Study-level findings and limits: Testing in vitro showed a few CMV-associated chains specific for CMV antigens. Most sequenced TCRs were rare (though some public TCRs occurred in many donors).

This sequence was found in a man in his late teens or twenties in good health and CMV-seronegative. The source material was PBMCs. This chain links TRBV4-1 with TRBJ2-7, with a weak D call TRBD2 (5 bases). The CDR3 DNA sequence: TGCGCCAGCAGCCAAGTCGTCGCAGCGGACTACGAGCAGTACTTC. The encoded protein is CASSQVVAADYEQYF.